This entry lists 19 T cell receptor beta chains sequenced from one sample in a study of blood T cell repertoires in COVID-19. Repertoires were generated with immunoSEQ multiplex PCR, while TCRdb's copy carries only in-frame clones and drops some. The table includes fewer than 250,000 clones, approximately 90% detected once. The sequenced sample was PBMCs or T cells enriched from blood (not recorded which). Receptors originate from a man aged 50-59 years who had been exposed to COVID-19.

This clone was counted once. J is TRBJ2-7 and V is TRBV5-1; 8 nucleotides line up with TRBD1. Germline loops: CDR1 SGHRS, CDR2 YFSETQ. The CDR3 totals 16 residues. V shed 1 base, J shed 5 bases, and the junction held 11 bases outside the gene matches. The CDR3 spells CASSLLRTGQVHEQYF. The CDR3 DNA follows: TGCGCCAGCAGCTTGTTACGGACAGGGCAGGTCCACGAGCAGTACTTC.

The chain uses TRBV3-1 (or the pseudogene TRBV3-2) and TRBJ2-2; 14 bases fit TRBD2. CDR1 and CDR2 (germline): LGHDT, YNNKEL (reference sequence). The CDR3 has 17 amino acids. Trimming removed 4 bases from V and 5 bases from J; junction bases left unmatched: 6. CDR3 sequence: CASSRWTSGGSTGELFF. CDR3 coding DNA: TGTGCCAGCAGCCGCTGGACTAGCGGGGGGAGTACCGGGGAGCTGTTTTTT.

The chain combines TRBV3-1 (or the pseudogene TRBV3-2) with TRBJ1-4; D possibly corresponds to TRBD1 (5 bases). V gave up 0 bases and J gave up 7 bases, with 9 bases separating them. CDR3 length: 14 residues. The germline V gene has CDR1 LGHDT and CDR2 YNNKEL (reference sequence). The CDR3 DNA is TGTGCCAGCAGCCAAGAGGGAGGGGCTGAAAAACTGTTTTTT. This encodes CASSQEGGAEKLFF.

Written as DNA, the CDR3 is TGTGCCAGCAGTGACAGGGACCTAGCCAAAAACATTCAGTACTTC. It translates to CASSDRDLAKNIQYF. V usage is TRBV28 and J usage is TRBJ2-4; TRBD1 matches at 7 bases. With V trimmed by 5 bases and J by 0 bases, 4 bases remained unmatched. The CDR3 runs 15 residues. In germline, CDR1 is MDHEN, CDR2 SYDVKM.

The chain carries TRBV5-4 and TRBJ2-7; D unresolved. CDR3 size: 15 residues. From germline, CDR1 is SGHNT and CDR2 YYREEE (reference sequence). The ends were cut back, 1 base at V and 2 bases at J, with 13 bases in the middle. The DNA for the CDR3 is TGTGCCAGCAGCTTGTATGGTAGCACCACCTACGAGCAGTACGTC. As protein: CASSLYGSTTYEQYV.

This clone was detected only once. This rearrangement joins TRBV9 to TRBJ1-6; 8 bases line up with TRBD1. From germline, CDR1 is SGDLS and CDR2 YYNGEE. The CDR3 is 17 residues long. V dropped 0 bases and J dropped 8; count of bases not matched to a gene: 10. The CDR3 is CASSVALTQGADSPLHF. Here the CDR3 DNA reads TGTGCCAGCAGCGTAGCACTTACCCAGGGGGCTGATTCACCCCTCCACTTT.

The rearrangement joins TRBV15 to TRBJ1-3; D is undetermined. The length of the CDR3 is 15 residues. Deletions cut 2 bases from V and 4 bases from J, with 12 bases between. CDR1 is LNHNV and CDR2 is YYDKDF in the germline V gene (reference sequence). The CDR3 coding sequence is TGTGCCACCAGCAGACACCCGCGGTACGGAAACACCATATATTTT. Encoded protein: CATSRHPRYGNTIYF.

The chain joins TRBV18 to TRBJ1-3, with D uncertain. Per germline, CDR1 KGHSH and CDR2 LQKENI. The CDR3 contains 14 residues. V lost 2 bases and J 1 base, leaving 6 bases between the germline ends. The CDR3 DNA reads as TGTGCCAGCTCACCAACACAGTCTGGAAACACCATATATTTT. Its protein is CASSPTQSGNTIYF.

This chain joins TRBV21-1 and TRBJ2-1; the DNA was not used to check the table's D call, TRBD1. TRBV21-1 is a pseudogene locus. There are 16 residues in the CDR3. This CDR3 is CASSKVRRQGYNEQFF. In DNA, the CDR3 is TGTGCCAGCAGCAAAGTTCGGAGACAGGGCTACAATGAGCAGTTCTTC.

The CDR3 spells CASSGTSGGQTTDTQYF. CDR3 DNA: TGTGCCAGCAGCGGCACTAGCGGGGGGCAAACCACAGATACGCAGTATTTT. This chain connects TRBV9 to TRBJ2-3, with 12 positions matching TRBD2. This CDR3 is built from 17 residues. Trimming cost V 3 bases and J 2 bases; bases outside gene matches: 7. Germline-derived CDR1 and CDR2 are SGDLS and YYNGEE. The full variable domain, rest sourced from reference TRBV9 and TRBJ2-3, is DSGVTQTPKHLITATGQRVTLRCSPRSGDLSVYWYQQSLDQGLQFLIQYYNGEERAKGNILERFSAQQFPDLHSELNLSSLELGDSALYFCASSGTSGGQTTDTQYFGPGTRLTVL.

The rearrangement joins TRBV19 to TRBJ2-5; TRBD2 matches 10 bases. This CDR3 is 16 amino acids long. V dropped 5 bases and J dropped 4; count of bases not matched to a gene: 10. Germline CDR1 and CDR2: LNHDA and SQIVND (reference sequence). Here the CDR3 reads CASSSRRVAGGETQYF. The CDR3 DNA follows: TGTGCCAGTAGTTCCCGGAGGGTAGCGGGAGGAGAGACCCAGTACTTC.

V gene TRBV10-2 combines with J gene TRBJ2-3; D is unclear. The CDR3 runs 14 residues. The V end lost 2 bases, the J end lost 0 bases, and 6 bases lay between the germline ends. CDR1 and CDR2 (germline): WSHSY, SAAADI. The CDR3, as DNA: TGCGCCAGCAGTGAGCTACAGAGCACAGATACGCAGTATTTT. This sequence encodes CASSELQSTDTQYF.

The chain links TRBV27 to TRBJ1-1; D unclear. The germline V gene has CDR1 MNHEY and CDR2 SMNVEV (reference sequence). CDR3 length: 13 residues. Trimming removed 8 bases at V and 0 bases at J, with 10 bases between. The chain's CDR3 is CASLNRLNTEAFF. CDR3 sequence (DNA): TGTGCCAGCCTAAACCGCCTGAACACTGAAGCTTTCTTT.

This clone has a single count. This sequence joins TRBV14 and TRBJ2-1, with 12 nucleotides matching TRBD2. Unmatched junction bases numbered 11, after V lost 0 bases and J lost 5 bases. This CDR3 spans 19 amino acids. Looked up from germline, CDR1 is SGHDN and CDR2 is FVKESK. Written as DNA, the CDR3 is TGTGCCAGCAGCCAAGAAGGGGGGGGACTAGCGGGCGCCGACAATGAGCAGTTCTTC. Its protein is CASSQEGGGLAGADNEQFF.

Only a few counts were recorded for this clone. This chain uses TRBV29-1 with TRBJ2-7; 7 bases map to TRBD1. With 7 bases clipped from V and 5 bases from J, the junction kept 11 bases outside the gene matches. The CDR3 sequence is 13 residues long. Looked up from germline, CDR1 is SQVTM and CDR2 is ANQGSEA. The chain's CDR3 is CSGRTGPPHEQYV. The DNA for the CDR3 is TGCAGCGGACGGACAGGACCTCCCCACGAGCAGTACGTC.

The J gene is TRBJ1-6, the V gene TRBV28, with D maybe TRBD1 (6 bases). The CDR3 consists of 18 residues. The V gene's germline CDR1 is MDHEN and CDR2 SYDVKM. V shed 2 bases and J shed 8 bases, with 22 bases lying between them. The CDR3 DNA reads TGTGCCAGCAGTTTAGACGCCTCACAGGGTATTTTGGATTCACCCCTCCACTTT. Encoded protein: CASSLDASQGILDSPLHF.

This clone was detected once. This chain links TRBV5-1 with TRBJ2-6; D might be TRBD1 (5 bases). Trimming shortened V by 6 bases and J by 0 bases, and 7 bases separated the two germline ends. CDR3 size: 14 residues. From germline, CDR1 is SGHRS and CDR2 YFSETQ. This chain's CDR3 is CASMQGSGANVLTF. The CDR3 DNA follows: TGCGCCAGCATGCAGGGCTCTGGGGCCAACGTCCTGACTTTC.

This chain's CDR3 is CASSVQAESTDTQYF. The CDR3 region has the DNA TGTGCCAGCAGCGTTCAAGCGGAAAGCACAGATACGCAGTATTTT. This chain uses TRBV5-4 with TRBJ2-3, with TRBD2 as a possible D gene (5 bases). CDR1 SGHNT and CDR2 YYREEE come from the germline V gene (reference sequence). Trimming cost V 4 bases and J 0 bases, with 12 bases left between them. The CDR3 is made up of 15 amino acids.

The chain has TRBV5-1 and TRBJ2-3; the D gene is possibly TRBD1 (6 bases). V was clipped by 2 bases and J by 0 bases, with 28 bases between them. The CDR3 length is 21 residues. CDR1 is SGHRS and CDR2 is YFSETQ in the germline V gene. CDR3 in amino acids: CASSFDRRTTFDPPSTDTQYF. For the CDR3, the DNA is TGCGCCAGCAGCTTTGACAGGCGCACCACCTTTGACCCTCCTAGCACAGATACGCAGTATTTT.